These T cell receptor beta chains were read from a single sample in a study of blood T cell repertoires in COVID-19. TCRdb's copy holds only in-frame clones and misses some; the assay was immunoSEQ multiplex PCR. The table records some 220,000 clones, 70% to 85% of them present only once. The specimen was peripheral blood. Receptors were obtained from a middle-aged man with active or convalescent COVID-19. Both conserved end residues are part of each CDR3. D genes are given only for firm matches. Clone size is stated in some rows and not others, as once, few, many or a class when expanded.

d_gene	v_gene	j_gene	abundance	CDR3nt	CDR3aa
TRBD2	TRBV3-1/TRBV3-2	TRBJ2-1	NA	TGTGCCAGCAGCTTCTTCTTCGCGGGGGGGCACAATGAGCAGTTCTTC	CASSFFFAGGHNEQFF
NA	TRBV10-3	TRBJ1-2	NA	TGTGCCATCAGGACGACAGTCCTTTTTATAAATGGCTACACCTTC	CAIRTTVLFINGYTF
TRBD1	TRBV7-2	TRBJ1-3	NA	TGTGCCAGCAGCTTAGCTCCGGGACAGCCCGGAAACACCATATATTTT	CASSLAPGQPGNTIYF
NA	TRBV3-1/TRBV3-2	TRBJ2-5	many	TGTGCCAGCAGCCAAGATTTGAGTTCTGAGACCCAGTACTTC	CASSQDLSSETQYF
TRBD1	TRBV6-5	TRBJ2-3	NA	TGTGCCAGCAGCCCAGGGGGTATAGATACGCAGTATTTT	CASSPGGIDTQYF
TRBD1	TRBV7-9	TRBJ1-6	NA	TGTGCCAGCAGCTCAGACAGGGGAATTTCACCCCTCCACTTT	CASSSDRGISPLHF
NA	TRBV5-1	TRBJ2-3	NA	TGCGCCAGCAGCTTGACGGGGTCAGGGGCAGATACGCAGTATTTT	CASSLTGSGADTQYF
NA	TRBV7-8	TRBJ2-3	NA	TGTGCCAGCAGCTTAGCGAGGGCAGGCGGCGATACGCAGTATTTT	CASSLARAGGDTQYF
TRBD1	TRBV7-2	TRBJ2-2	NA	TGTGCCAGCAGCTTAGGAGGGGGCGCGTTCGGGGAGCTGTTTTTT	CASSLGGGAFGELFF
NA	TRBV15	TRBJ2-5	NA	TGTGCCACCAGCGGAGAAAGCTACAGGGAAAGAGAGACCCAGTACTTC	CATSGESYRERETQYF
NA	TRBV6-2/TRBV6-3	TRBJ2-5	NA	TGTGCCAGCAGTAGCAGAGGGACCCAGTACTTC	CASSSRGTQYF
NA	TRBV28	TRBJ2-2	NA	TGTGCCAGCAGTTTGACGGGGAACACCGGGGAGCTGTTTTTT	CASSLTGNTGELFF
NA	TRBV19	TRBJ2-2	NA	TGTGCCAGTAGTATTTGGCAGGGTGATCGTGGCGGGGAGCTGTTTTTT	CASSIWQGDRGGELFF
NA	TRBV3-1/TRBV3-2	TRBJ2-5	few	TGTGCCAGCAGCCAAGACTACAGGCGGACCCAAGAGACCCAGTACTTC	CASSQDYRRTQETQYF
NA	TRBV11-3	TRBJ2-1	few	TGTGCCAGCAGCCTTAGCGAGAACAATGAGCAGTTCTTC	CASSLSENNEQFF
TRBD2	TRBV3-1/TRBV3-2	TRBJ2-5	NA	TGTGCCAGCAGCCCTACGGGGGGTGTGAAGACCCAGTACTTC	CASSPTGGVKTQYF
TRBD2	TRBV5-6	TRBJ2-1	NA	TGTGCCAGCAGCTTGGAACTAGCGGGTTACAATGAGCAGTTCTTC	CASSLELAGYNEQFF
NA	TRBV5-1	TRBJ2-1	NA	TGCGCCAGCAGCTTCCGGTTTCAGGGGGGAGTGGGGAATGAGCAGTTCTTC	CASSFRFQGGVGNEQFF
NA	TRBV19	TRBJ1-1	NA	TGTGCCAGTTACTCCCTTATGAGCACTGAAGCTTTCTTT	CASYSLMSTEAFF
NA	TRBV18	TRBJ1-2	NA	TGTGCCAGCTCACCCCCGTCGGGCAGGGGTGGTGGCTACACCTTC	CASSPPSGRGGGYTF
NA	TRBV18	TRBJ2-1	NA	TGTGCCAGCGCTGGACTCGCCCAGACCTACAATGAGCAGTTCTTC	CASAGLAQTYNEQFF
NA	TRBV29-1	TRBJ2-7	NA	TGCAGCGTTGCCCCCGGGACTTCCCCCTACGAGCAGTACTTC	CSVAPGTSPYEQYF
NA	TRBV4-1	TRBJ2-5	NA	TGCGCCAGCAGCCAATTTCCCTCGACAGGCCCTCAAGAGACCCAGTACTTC	CASSQFPSTGPQETQYF
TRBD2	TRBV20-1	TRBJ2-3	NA	TGCAGTGCTAGTGTAGCGGGGGAAGATACGCAGTATTTT	CSASVAGEDTQYF
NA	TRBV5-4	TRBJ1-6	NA	TGTGCCAGCAGCTTGGTGGCAGGGCCGAATTCACCCCTCCACTTT	CASSLVAGPNSPLHF
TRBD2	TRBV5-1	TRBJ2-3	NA	TGCGCCAGCAGCTTGGCCTCAGCGGGACTAGGCACAGATACGCAGTATTTT	CASSLASAGLGTDTQYF
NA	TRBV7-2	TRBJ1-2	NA	TGTGCCAGCAGTCAAGACAGCTATGGCTACACCTTC	CASSQDSYGYTF
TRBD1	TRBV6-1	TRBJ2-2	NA	TGTGCCAGCAGTGCACGGACAGGGGGCCGCACGGCCGGGGAGCTGTTTTTT	CASSARTGGRTAGELFF
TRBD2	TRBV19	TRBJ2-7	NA	TGTGCCAGTAGTACCATAGCGGGAGGGTTCTACGAGCAGTACTTC	CASSTIAGGFYEQYF
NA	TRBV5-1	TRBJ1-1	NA	TGCGCCAGCAGCGATGACACTGAGAGCACTGAAGCTTTCTTT	CASSDDTESTEAFF
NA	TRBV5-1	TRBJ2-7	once	TGCGCCAGCAGCCCTGCGCCCGGGGGTTACGTGCAGTACTTC	CASSPAPGGYVQYF
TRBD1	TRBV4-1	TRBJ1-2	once	TGCGCCAGCAGCCAAGATAGCGGGACAGGGGGCCTTGGCTACACCTTC	CASSQDSGTGGLGYTF
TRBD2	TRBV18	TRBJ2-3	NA	TGTGCCAGCTCACCCCTAGCGGGACTTGGCACAGATACGCAGTATTTT	CASSPLAGLGTDTQYF
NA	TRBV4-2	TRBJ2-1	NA	TGTGCCAGCAGCCAAACAGGGAGCTCCTACAATGAGCAGTTCTTC	CASSQTGSSYNEQFF
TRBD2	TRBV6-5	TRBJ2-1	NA	TGTGCCAGCAGTCCGACTAGCGTCCTCTACAATGAGCAGTTCTTC	CASSPTSVLYNEQFF
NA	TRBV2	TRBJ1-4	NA	TGTGCCAGCAGTGCGCGAAGGGCCCCAGGGAATGAAAAACTGTTTTTT	CASSARRAPGNEKLFF
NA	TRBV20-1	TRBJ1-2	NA	TGCAGTGCTAGTTCGCCGGAGAACTATGGCTACACCTTC	CSASSPENYGYTF
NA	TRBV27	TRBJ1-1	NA	TGTGCCAGCAGTTTGAGGAGGGGCACTGAAGCTTTCTTT	CASSLRRGTEAFF
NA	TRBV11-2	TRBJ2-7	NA	TGTGCCAGCAGCCGGATACAGGGGCCGCTCGGGAGACGGTTCTACGAGCAGTACTTC	CASSRIQGPLGRRFYEQYF
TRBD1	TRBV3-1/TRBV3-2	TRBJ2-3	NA	TGTGCCAGCTCGGTGACAGGGAGCACAGATACGCAGTATTTT	CASSVTGSTDTQYF
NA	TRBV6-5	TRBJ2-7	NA	TGTGCCAGCAGGGGGTTAGGGGCCTCCTACGAGCAGTACTTC	CASRGLGASYEQYF
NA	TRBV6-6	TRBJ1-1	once	TGTGCCAGCAGTTACCTTGAGGCGCTGAACACTGAAGCTTTCTTT	CASSYLEALNTEAFF
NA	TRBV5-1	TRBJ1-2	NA	TGCGCCAGCAGCTTGAATAGGGGCGTTAACTATGGCTACACCTTC	CASSLNRGVNYGYTF
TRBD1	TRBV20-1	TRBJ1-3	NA	TGCAGTGCTAAGACAGGGAACACCATATATTTT	CSAKTGNTIYF
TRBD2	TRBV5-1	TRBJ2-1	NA	TGCGCCAGCAGCTTAGAACTAGCGGGAGGGAATGAGCAGTTCTTC	CASSLELAGGNEQFF
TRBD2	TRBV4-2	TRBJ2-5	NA	TGTGCCAGCAGCCAAGAAGGGCGGGGGGGCCTGGAGACCCAGTACTTC	CASSQEGRGGLETQYF
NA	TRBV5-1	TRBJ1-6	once	TGCGCCAGCAGCCAACAGGGCTCCTATAATTCACCCCTCCACTTT	CASSQQGSYNSPLHF
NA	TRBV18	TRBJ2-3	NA	TGTGCCAGCTCACCCCAGGGTGTGGGGCTCACAGATACGCAGTATTTT	CASSPQGVGLTDTQYF
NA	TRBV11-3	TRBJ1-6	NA	TGTGCCAGCAGCTTAGGCCCGGATTCACCCCTCCACTTT	CASSLGPDSPLHF
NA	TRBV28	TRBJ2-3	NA	TGTGCCAGCAGTCCACGTGGGGGGGGCCTTTATAGCACAGATACGCAGTATTTT	CASSPRGGGLYSTDTQYF
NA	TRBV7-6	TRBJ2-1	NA	TGTGCCAGCAGCAGAAGGACAGAATCCAATGAGCAGTTCTTC	CASSRRTESNEQFF
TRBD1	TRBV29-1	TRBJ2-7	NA	TGCAGCGTGGAAGGACAGGAGACGAGCGAGCAGTACTTC	CSVEGQETSEQYF
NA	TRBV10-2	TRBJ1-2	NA	TGCGCCAGCAGTGCCCTAGGGGGGGACTATGGCTACACCTTC	CASSALGGDYGYTF